This T cell receptor beta chain was obtained from a study of T cell responses to AZD1222 COVID-19 vaccine (dated by TCRdb to the early 2020s). Broadly, across the study: TCR sequencing was performed for 230 to 250 trial participants, of whom approximately 200 were given two doses of AZD1222 and 26 were given two doses of MenACWY control vaccine. Trial participants were enrolled into age subgroups of 18-55, 56-69 and 70-plus years, which contained 148, 28 and 57 TCR-sequenced participants, respectively. Points the paper makes about the study in general: After two AZD1222 doses, both the breadth and the depth of spike-specific TCRs were significantly higher than at day 0 and than in MenACWY recipients. The vaccine-associated CD4 TCRs covered the entire spike protein, and the dominant responses fell in regions 160-218 and 743-854. In the small 56-69-year group, the increase in depth fell short of significance, most likely because of low power. Participants were mostly white British and included more females than males, and it was suggested by the authors that clonal diversity may have been underestimated. Because no day 14 peak-response samples were available, the repertoires could be characterized only after the peak T cell response. Epitopes outside the regions mutated in the B.1.351 and B.1.1.7 variants were reportedly recognized by nearly half of the unique spike-specific TCRs. Conclusions about previously exposed vaccinees were limited because only a handful of AZD1222 recipients were SARS-CoV-2 seropositive at baseline.

After removal of 8 bases from V and 7 bases from J, the junction retains 6 bases not matched to a gene. The CDR1 and CDR2 encoded by the germline V gene are MNHEY and SVGAGI. The CDR3 spans 13 residues, from the cysteine through the phenylalanine. The read is trimmed to its CDR3 DNA, 39 bases read in frame from base 1. Explained via the paper, the time point label denotes: about 28 days (+/-7) after the second vaccine dose. AZD1222 recipients whose second dose came at about 4 weeks and those whose second dose came at about 12 weeks were combined into one group, since spike-specific TCR depth and breadth did not differ between the two schedules. The vaccinee samples were drawn from two UK trials, COV001 and COV002, one of which was a single-blind randomized controlled phase 2/3 trial testing AZD1222 (ChAdOx1 nCoV-19) in healthy adults. For TCRbeta chain sequencing, PBMC samples from trial participants were taken at day 0 and at day 28 after the second dose.

Concerning this clone itself: Its recognized antigen is unknown. Per-nucleotide qualities are absent, and no much larger clonotype sits a single base away.

The CDR3 regions of human TCRbeta chains were analyzed by immunosequencing. As for the authors' bioinformatics: Repertoire TCRs were matched against a reference library of SARS-CoV-2-specific TCRs generated with the MIRA antigen-specificity platform. Breadth meant the fraction of unique TCRs that were SARS-CoV-2-associated, whereas depth meant the fraction of total T cells that were SARS-CoV-2-associated. Using the MIRA data, each spike-specific TCR was assigned both to the spike region to which the TCR was reactive and to a CD4 or CD8 class. Log10-transformed breadth and depth values were compared by one-way ANOVA with Sidak's multiple comparisons tests. The table was pulled from immuneACCESS by TCRdb, which kept in-frame rearrangements only. Such tables lose some clones; where checked, under half of the loss comes from unresolved V genes, and the rest has no known cause. The DNA was the basis for D and trimming; V, J and clone size are from that table. Within this sample are some 95,000 clones, with 88% of them counted one time only. The ten largest make up about an eighth of the sample.

The receptor was derived from an adult who received the AZD1222 COVID-19 vaccine. Sequencing was performed on peripheral blood, taken 28 days after the second AZD1222 dose. The V and J segments used are TRBV6-5 and TRBJ2-1; the junction holds 9 bases that match TRBD2. The bases are TGTGCCAGCTCCGGGACTAGCTATAATGAGCAGTTCTTC. It encodes CASSGTSYNEQFF.